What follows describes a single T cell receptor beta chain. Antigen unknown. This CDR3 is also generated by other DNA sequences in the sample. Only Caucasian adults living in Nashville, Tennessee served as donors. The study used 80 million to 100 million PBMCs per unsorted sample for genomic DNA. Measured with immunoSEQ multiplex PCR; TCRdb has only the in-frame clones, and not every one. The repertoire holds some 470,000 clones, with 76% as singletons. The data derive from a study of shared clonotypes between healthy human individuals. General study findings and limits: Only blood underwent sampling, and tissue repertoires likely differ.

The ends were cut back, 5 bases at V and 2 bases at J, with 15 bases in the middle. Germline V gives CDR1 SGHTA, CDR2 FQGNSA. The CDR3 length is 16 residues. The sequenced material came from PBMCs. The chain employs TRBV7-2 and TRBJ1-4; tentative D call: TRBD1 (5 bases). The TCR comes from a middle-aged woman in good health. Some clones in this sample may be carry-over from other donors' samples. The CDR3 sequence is CASSLGRGPTNEKLFF. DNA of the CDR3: TGTGCCAGCAGCCTCGGGAGGGGTCCCACTAATGAAAAACTGTTTTTT.